This record concerns one TCR beta chain sequence. No antigen is known for it. No much larger clone exists at a distance of one base, and base qualities are not known. The CDR3 runs 16 residues from the cysteine to the phenylalanine. The kept DNA is CDR3 alone, 48 bases in frame from the first base. V lost 4 bases and J lost 7 bases; the stretch between them is 21 bases long. CDR1 and CDR2 are read off the germline V gene as SGHRS and YFSETQ. The sample belongs to a study of blood T cell repertoires in COVID-19 (TCRdb year 2020). About the study as a whole: Samples from collaborators originated in the United States, Italy and Spain and spanned both the acute and convalescent phases of COVID-19. The prospective study material was composed of cDNA or gDNA derived from T cells, B-cell-depleted T cells, or PBMCs. Where available, HLA class I and class II types were taken from metadata supplied by the sample provider and were not determined by assay-based typing. The samples were drawn from the first 160 participants of the ongoing ImmuneRACE study and from over 950 subjects provided by 6 global collaborators. A de-identified subject ID, COVID-19 status, age in years and sex were almost always included in the sample metadata. Subjects who had been exposed to COVID-19, were actively infected with it, or had recovered from it provided the deeply sampled blood TCRbeta repertoires that made up the dataset. A freely available public database, intended as a resource for researchers studying the immune response to SARS-CoV-2, is where the repertoires were released. What the authors observed across the whole study: The quantity of clinical and demographic metadata differed by source and by participant and was supplied without curation.

The immunoSEQ Assay, a bias-controlled multiplex PCR, was used to amplify TCRbeta CDR3 regions from genomic DNA. In the original analysis: Nucleated cell counts per sample were estimated from amplification of reference gene primers within the assay. Sequence reads were collapsed and filtered to measure the absolute abundance of every unique TCRbeta CDR3 rearrangement. For each sample, productive Simpson clonality was calculated as the square root of Simpson's diversity index over productive rearrangements. TCRdb took over this immuneACCESS table, retaining in-frame rearrangements with V and J assigned. Such tables are incomplete; in checked studies, under half of the missing clones stem from an unresolved V gene, and the remainder is unexplained. V and J calls and clone size follow that table, whereas D and trimming were derived from the DNA. In all, the sample holds about 150,000 clones, and roughly four fifths of those were seen once. 3.7% of the sample is in the top ten clones.

The collaborating institutions used their own protocols to collect whole blood in K2EDTA tubes. For TCRbeta analysis, collaborators shipped samples as frozen whole blood, isolated PBMCs, or DNA extracted from either of those sample types. Input material: peripheral blood. This TCR derives from a woman of 80 years or more with acute or convalescent COVID-19. In this chain, TRBV5-1 is recombined with TRBJ2-1; a weak D assignment points to TRBD1 (6 bases agree). The DNA reads as follows: TGCGCCAGCAGCCCCAGGGGTCCTAACAGGGCAAATGAGCAGTTCTTC. Its amino acids are CASSPRGPNRANEQFF.